Included here is one T cell receptor beta chain sequence, with context. This sample is drawn from a study of blood T cell repertoires in COVID-19. Study context: PBMCs, B-cell-depleted T cells, or T cells were the source of the cDNA or gDNA that made up the material.

CDR1 is MNHEY and CDR2 is SMNVEV in the germline V gene (reference sequence). The CDR3 covers 16 residues. V trimming: 5 bases; J trimming: 8 bases; junction bases outside the gene matches: 11. This table comes from immunoSEQ multiplex PCR, and its TCRdb copy is limited to in-frame clones, with some not included. The data show about 120,000 clones, over 75% seen once. The TCR comes from a man aged 50-59 years with acute or convalescent COVID-19. Sequenced input: peripheral blood. This chain connects TRBV27 to TRBJ2-2, with TRBD2 matching over 10 bases. CDR3 sequence reads: CASSRPPTSGLGELFF. CDR3 DNA: TGTGCCAGCAGTCGACCTCCGACTAGCGGGCTGGGGGAGCTGTTTTTT.